What follows are 2 T cell receptor beta chains derived from one specimen sequenced in a study of CD8+ T cells in alopecia areata. Extracted from the samples, RNA was reverse transcribed into cDNA to serve as the sequencing template. The repertoire was sequenced with immunoSEQ multiplex PCR; TCRdb's copy has only in-frame clones and lacks some. The profile shows roughly 100,000 clones, more than 75% of them singletons. Treatment given: oral pan-JAK inhibitor, 5-10 mg twice daily. The sequencing here drew on CD8+ T cells sorted from blood, taken around week 31, from a patient treated with tofacitinib. The origin of the receptors is a human donor with alopecia areata.

The rearrangement uses TRBV27 and TRBJ2-5; D call uncertain. CDR1 is MNHEY, CDR2 SMNVEV, per germline (reference sequence). The CDR3 is 14 amino acids. With 2 bases removed from V and 3 bases from J, the gap between germline ends came to 10 bases. This CDR3 reads CASSLLGGEETQYF. The CDR3 DNA reads TGTGCCAGCAGTTTACTCGGTGGCGAAGAGACCCAGTACTTC.

The chain links TRBV30 to TRBJ2-3, with D perhaps matching TRBD2 (5 bases). The CDR3 is 13 residues long. V was cut by 2 bases and J by 4 bases, with 10 bases left in between. CDR1 is GTSNPN, CDR2 SVGIG, per germline (reference sequence). CDR3 nucleotides: TGTGCCTGGAGTAGCGGTTGGGCAGATACGCAGTATTTT. This translates into CAWSSGWADTQYF.